The rows below give T cell receptor beta chains drawn from one sample of a study of OX40 agonist ivuxolimab in advanced cancers. Assay: immunoSEQ multiplex PCR; the TCRdb copy retains only in-frame clones and omits some. This repertoire shows 20,000 to 25,000 clones, 86% found once; its top ten account for about a fifth. The source was CD4+ or CD8+ T cells sorted from blood, collected in a trial of the OX40 agonist ivuxolimab. These receptors all come from an adult with an advanced solid tumor such as melanoma, head and neck, liver or kidney cancer. Both conserved end residues are part of each CDR3. Each record gives: clone size, V gene, CDR3 length, J gene, D gene, CDR3 protein, CDR3 DNA. The D gene is left open where the match is weak. The size entry is marked missing in some rows and otherwise reads once, few, many or a size class.

>few|TRBV2|15|TRBJ2-3|-
CASSEVSPSTDTQYF
TGTGCCAGCAGTGAGGTCTCCCCGAGCACAGATACGCAGTATTTT
>-|TRBV29-1|14|TRBJ1-5|TRBD1
CSVEGRGHNQPQHF
TGCAGCGTTGAGGGCAGGGGGCACAATCAGCCCCAGCATTTT
>-|TRBV29-1|13|TRBJ2-2|-
CSVRAGVVGELFF
TGCAGCGTTCGGGCAGGGGTGGTCGGGGAGCTGTTTTTT
>-|TRBV7-9|15|TRBJ2-5|TRBD1
CASRFQGARRETQYF
TGTGCCAGCAGATTTCAGGGGGCGCGGAGAGAGACCCAGTACTTC
>-|TRBV11-1|16|TRBJ2-1|-
CASGQAGLASYNEQFF
TGTGCCAGCGGACAAGCGGGTTTGGCCTCCTACAATGAGCAGTTCTTC
>-|TRBV6-1|15|TRBJ2-5|-
CASSEGRGGGETQYF
TGTGCCAGCAGCGAGGGGCGCGGGGGCGGGGAGACCCAGTACTTC
>-|TRBV4-1|12|TRBJ1-1|-
CASSHGNTEAFF
TGCGCCAGCAGCCATGGGAACACTGAAGCTTTCTTT
>-|TRBV5-6|16|TRBJ1-5|-
CASSLLIGGIQQPQHF
TGTGCCAGCAGCCTACTAATTGGGGGAATACAGCAGCCCCAGCATTTT
>-|TRBV11-2|14|TRBJ2-1|TRBD1
CAGGNRGPYNEQFF
TGTGCCGGGGGAAACAGGGGGCCCTACAATGAGCAGTTCTTC
>-|TRBV5-5|13|TRBJ1-1|-
CASSLKGKSEAFF
TGTGCCAGCAGCTTGAAAGGCAAAAGTGAAGCTTTCTTT
>few|TRBV6-5|13|TRBJ2-7|TRBD1
CASRRQGPYEQYF
TGTGCCAGCAGGCGACAGGGCCCCTACGAGCAGTACTTC
>-|TRBV16|19|TRBJ1-6|-
CASSHTGPASGGDNSPLHF
TGTGCCAGCAGCCATACCGGGCCCGCTTCGGGGGGTGATAATTCACCCCTCCACTTT
>-|TRBV11-2|17|TRBJ2-7|TRBD2
CASSGRSGTSGTHEQYF
TGTGCCAGCAGCGGCCGATCCGGGACTAGCGGGACCCACGAGCAGTACTTC
>-|TRBV7-3|17|TRBJ2-5|-
CASSPPGVSSRRETQYF
TGTGCCAGCAGCCCCCCTGGAGTGTCATCCCGTCGGGAGACCCAGTACTTC
>-|TRBV5-6|13|TRBJ1-1|-
CASSLGGGTEAFF
TGTGCCAGCAGCTTAGGAGGGGGCACTGAAGCTTTCTTT
>-|TRBV19|14|TRBJ2-2|TRBD2
CASSIGLATGELFF
TGTGCCAGTAGTATCGGACTAGCTACCGGGGAGCTGTTTTTT
>-|TRBV4-2|14|TRBJ2-7|TRBD1
CASSRTGAPYEQYF
TGTGCCAGCAGCCGGACAGGGGCCCCCTACGAGCAGTACTTC
>once|TRBV5-1|15|TRBJ2-1|-
CAGRLDPAGYNEQFF
TGCGCCGGGCGACTAGATCCGGCGGGTTACAATGAGCAGTTCTTC
>-|TRBV9|15|TRBJ1-6|-
CASSPSEGPRSPLHF
TGTGCCAGCAGCCCCTCCGAGGGGCCCCGCTCACCCCTCCACTTT
>-|TRBV19|14|TRBJ1-4|TRBD1
CASRSGQQNEKLFF
TGTGCCAGTCGCTCGGGACAGCAGAATGAAAAACTGTTTTTT
>-|TRBV25-1|18|TRBJ2-6|-
CASSSGREGQSRANVLTF
TGTGCCAGCAGTTCGGGCCGAGAAGGACAAAGTCGGGCCAACGTCCTGACTTTC
>-|TRBV6-4|16|TRBJ2-2|-
CATVPLRGANTGELFF
TGTGCCACCGTCCCCTTGCGAGGCGCGAACACCGGGGAGCTGTTTTTT
>-|TRBV29-1|15|TRBJ2-7|-
CSVNGIAEDSYEQYF
TGCAGCGTTAACGGTATAGCCGAGGACTCCTACGAGCAGTACTTC
>-|TRBV19|16|TRBJ2-7|TRBD2
CASSIDPGLAGGPHNF
TGTGCCAGTAGTATAGATCCGGGACTAGCGGGGGGTCCGCACAACTTC
>-|TRBV7-3|15|TRBJ2-3|TRBD2
CASSQTGGSTDTQYF
TGTGCCAGCAGCCAGACGGGGGGTTCCACAGATACGCAGTATTTT
>-|TRBV7-3|15|TRBJ2-3|-
CASSREWGYTDTQYF
TGTGCCAGCAGCAGAGAATGGGGATACACAGATACGCAGTATTTT
>-|TRBV7-6|15|TRBJ2-7|-
CASSLMEGSSYEQYF
TGTGCCAGCAGCTTAATGGAAGGGAGCTCCTACGAGCAGTACTTC
>-|TRBV7-9|13|TRBJ2-1|-
CASSLGGHNEQFF
TGTGCCAGCAGCTTAGGAGGGCACAATGAGCAGTTCTTC
>-|TRBV29-1|15|TRBJ2-7|TRBD1
CSVALWGQDSYEQYF
TGCAGCGTTGCCCTGTGGGGACAGGACTCATACGAGCAGTACTTC
>-|TRBV6-5|13|TRBJ1-2|-
CASSYYEGGGYTF
TGTGCCAGCAGTTACTATGAGGGAGGAGGCTACACCTTC
>-|TRBV25-1|15|TRBJ2-3|-
CASSEQGGNTDTQYF
TGTGCCAGCAGTGAACAGGGGGGGAACACAGATACGCAGTATTTT
>-|TRBV7-9|15|TRBJ1-3|TRBD1
CASIRQGASGNTIYF
TGTGCCAGCATCAGACAGGGGGCTTCTGGAAACACCATATATTTT
>-|TRBV5-1|15|TRBJ1-5|-
CASSLYTGGNQPQHF
TGCGCCAGCAGCTTGTACACCGGCGGCAATCAGCCCCAGCATTTT
>medium-sized|TRBV4-1|14|TRBJ2-7|-
CASSQGQGYYEQYF
TGCGCCAGCAGCCAAGGTCAGGGGTACTACGAGCAGTACTTC
>-|TRBV27|16|TRBJ2-1|TRBD2
CASSFSGGGAYNEQFF
TGTGCCAGCAGTTTTTCGGGAGGGGGTGCCTACAATGAGCAGTTCTTC
>-|TRBV11-2|15|TRBJ2-7|-
CASMTGYQVPYEQYF
TGTGCCAGCATGACCGGGTACCAAGTACCCTACGAGCAGTACTTC
>-|TRBV19|18|TRBJ2-7|TRBD1
CASKSVTPAGTGQYEQYF
TGTGCCAGTAAGAGTGTAACTCCGGCCGGGACAGGGCAGTACGAGCAGTACTTC
>-|TRBV27|14|TRBJ2-2|-
CAHRRQGNTGELFF
TGTGCTCACCGTCGCCAAGGGAACACCGGGGAGCTGTTTTTT
>few|TRBV10-2|12|TRBJ1-1|-
CASREWGTEAFF
TGCGCCAGCAGGGAATGGGGTACTGAAGCTTTCTTT